The sequence of this TCR beta chain was determined in a study of cytomegalovirus exposure and HLA in healthy donors. This clone was observed a handful of times. Vbeta (60) and Jbeta (13) primers were used in the PCR. TCRdb keeps only in-frame clones here, not all; method: immunoSEQ multiplex PCR. Of just over 150,000 clones in the sample, around four fifths are singletons; the top ten hold approximately 1.9%. V was pared by 0 bases and J by 0 bases, with 9 bases between. The germline V gene has CDR1 SGHNT and CDR2 YYREEE (reference sequence). The CDR3 is made up of 15 amino acids. The sequencing input was PBMCs. This receptor was identified in a young man in good health and CMV-seronegative. V and J are TRBV5-4 and TRBJ1-1; a weak D match, TRBD1 (5 bases). The CDR3: CASSLAPTVNTEAFF. CDR3 DNA sequence: TGTGCCAGCAGCTTGGCGCCGACAGTGAACACTGAAGCTTTCTTT.